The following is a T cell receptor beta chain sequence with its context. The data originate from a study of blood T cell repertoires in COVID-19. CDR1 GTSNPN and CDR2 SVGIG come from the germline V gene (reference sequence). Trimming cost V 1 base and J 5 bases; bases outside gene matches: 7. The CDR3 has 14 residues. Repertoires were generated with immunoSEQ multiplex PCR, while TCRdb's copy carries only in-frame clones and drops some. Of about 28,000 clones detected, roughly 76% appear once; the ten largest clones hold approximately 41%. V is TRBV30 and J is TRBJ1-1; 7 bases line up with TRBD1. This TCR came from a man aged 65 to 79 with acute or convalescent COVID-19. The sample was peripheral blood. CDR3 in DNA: TGTGCCTGGAGTGGAGGGGGCAGTGAGACTGAAGCTTTCTTT. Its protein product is CAWSGGGSETEAFF.